The entry below describes one T cell receptor (beta chain). The data derive from a study of blood T cell repertoires in COVID-19. Study-wide context: Donors in the United States, Italy and Spain gave samples during acute or convalescent COVID-19.

Using immunoSEQ multiplex PCR, the repertoire was profiled, and TCRdb retains in-frame clones only, with some absent. The sample lists some 200,000 clones, more than 75% occurring once. J gave up 1 base and V 4 bases, and 6 bases lay outside the gene matches. This CDR3 spans 16 amino acids. The V gene's germline CDR1 is SGHTA and CDR2 FQGNSA. Specimen: peripheral blood. The rearrangement joins TRBV7-2 to TRBJ2-3, with 9 bases fitting TRBD1. The origin of this receptor is a man between 50 and 59 years old who had recovered from COVID-19. The CDR3 here is CASSSHRQGGTDTQYF. Here the CDR3 DNA reads TGTGCCAGCAGCTCCCATCGACAGGGGGGCACAGATACGCAGTATTTT.